This TCR beta chain was found in a study of shared T cell receptors in the human thymus. From germline, CDR1 is SEHNR and CDR2 FQNEAQ (reference sequence). V shed 5 bases and J shed 3 bases, with 17 bases lying between them. The CDR3 covers 16 residues. Some clones are missing from TCRdb's copy, which holds only in-frame ones; the method was immunoSEQ multiplex PCR. The sample lists 700,000 or so clones, 80% to 90% occurring once. The data were also submitted as part of a second study, on human thymus T cells. That paper adds: Finnish infants who were healthy and having corrective surgery for congenital heart defects made up the donors. Resections removed during corrective heart surgery provided the thymus tissue used. In unrelated individuals, thymic repertoires overlapped highly, according to related research.

This chain joins TRBV7-9 and TRBJ2-1; weak D call: TRBD1 (6 bases). Specimen: thymocytes. This receptor was taken from a girl under two years old with a congenital heart defect. Here the CDR3 DNA reads TGTGCCAGCAGCCGAAGGGGTCAGGGGTTCTACAATGAGCAGTTCTTC. The encoded protein is CASSRRGQGFYNEQFF.